Below are 2 T cell receptor beta chains sequenced from a single sample in a study of blood T cell repertoires in COVID-19. This table comes from immunoSEQ multiplex PCR, and its TCRdb copy is limited to in-frame clones, with some not included. The sample has about 400,000 clones; around nine tenths are singletons. The sequenced sample consisted of peripheral blood. The receptors stem from a woman aged 25 to 39 with acute or convalescent COVID-19.

The rearrangement joins TRBV14 to TRBJ1-1; D is perhaps TRBD1 (6 bases). Deletions cut 1 base from V and 3 bases from J, with 12 bases between. Per germline, CDR1 SGHDN and CDR2 FVKESK. The CDR3 length is 15 residues. CDR3 residues: CASSQGAQGYTEAFF. The CDR3 DNA reads TGTGCCAGCAGCCAAGGGGCCCAGGGGTACACTGAAGCTTTCTTT.

This sequence joins TRBV10-3 and TRBJ2-1; maybe TRBD1 (6 bases). CDR1 ENHRY and CDR2 SYGVKD come from the germline V gene. The V and J ends lost 8 bases and 2 bases respectively, with 19 bases between them. CDR3 length: 16 amino acids. DNA of the CDR3: TGTGCCATCGCGGGCCAAACAGGGCTCACCTACAATGAGCAGTTCTTC. Its protein is CAIAGQTGLTYNEQFF.